The 17 T cell receptor beta chains in this list originate from one sample, sequenced in a study of T cells in Graves' hyperthyroidism and ophthalmopathy. RNA transcripts yielded amplified TCR beta CDR3 regions. HTBI primers were employed in a first-round RT-PCR of the TCR CDR3. TCRdb used MiXCR to reprocess the multiplex PCR reads, holding one entry per CDR3 protein. The repertoire consists of about 480,000 distinct CDR3 sequences, with 14% occurring once and the leading ten covering about a sixth. The sequenced sample was blood. The receptors shown here come from a woman between 18 and 30 years old with Graves' hyperthyroidism.

The V and J genes are TRBV14 and TRBJ1-2; 9 bases fit TRBD1. V lost 5 bases to trimming and J lost 7 bases; unmatched junction nucleotides: 8. Germline values: CDR1 SGHDN, CDR2 FVKESK. The CDR3 is made up of 14 amino acids. CDR3 region: CASSGTGRGPGYTF. The CDR3 nucleotides read TGTGCCAGCAGCGGGACAGGGAGGGGTCCTGGCTACACCTTC.

This clonotype was observed at least ten times. The J gene is TRBJ2-1, the V gene TRBV15; 9 bases align to TRBD2. The CDR3 has 15 residues. Germline values: CDR1 LNHNV, CDR2 YYDKDF (reference sequence). Trimming cost V 6 bases and J 4 bases; bases outside gene matches: 7. The CDR3 here is CATRATSGLYNEQFF. Here the CDR3 DNA reads TGTGCCACCAGAGCTACTAGCGGGCTTTACAATGAGCAGTTCTTC. The complete variable domain, with remaining parts taken from reference TRBV15 and TRBJ2-1, reads DAMVIQNPRYQVTQFGKPVTLSCSQTLNHNVMYWYQQKSSQAPKLLFHYYDKDFNNEADTPDNFQSRRPNTSFCFLDIRSPGLGDTAMYLCATRATSGLYNEQFFGPGTRLTVL.

This clonotype was picked up many times. This rearrangement joins TRBV27 to TRBJ1-2; D is uncertain. Germline loops: CDR1 MNHEY, CDR2 SMNVEV (reference sequence). Trimming cost V 3 bases and J 2 bases, with 13 bases left between them. The CDR3 contains 15 residues. The CDR3 is CASSFTGRTNYGYTF. For the CDR3, the DNA is TGTGCCAGCAGTTTTACCGGGCGGACCAACTATGGCTACACCTTC.

In this sample, this clonotype turned up many times. The chain links TRBV12-3 or TRBV12-4 to TRBJ2-1; D perhaps matches TRBD2 (5 bases). V lost 5 bases to trimming and J lost 4 bases, with 12 bases between them. The CDR3 runs to 14 residues. CDR3 nucleotide sequence: TGTGCCAGCAGTCCGGGCGGGTTTTACAATGAGCAGTTCTTC. It is translated as CASSPGGFYNEQFF.

There are many counts of this clonotype. The rearrangement links TRBV11-2 to TRBJ2-1; 11 bases match TRBD2. The CDR3 consists of 15 residues. Germline V lookup: CDR1 SGHAT, CDR2 FQNNGV. With 5 bases clipped from V and 9 bases from J, the junction kept 9 bases outside the gene matches. In DNA, the CDR3 is TGTGCCAGCAGCACTAGCGGGAGTAGCTTCGGTGAGCAGTTCTTC. Encoded protein: CASSTSGSSFGEQFF.

This clonotype occurred many times. V is TRBV11-3 and J is TRBJ2-7, with TRBD2 identical over 10 bases. Germline V lookup: CDR1 SGHNT, CDR2 YENEEA. The junction had 6 bases not matched to a gene; V was cut back by 5 bases and J by 5 bases. The CDR3 is made up of 14 amino acids. CDR3 protein: CASSPAGGPHEQYF. In nucleotides, the CDR3 is TGTGCCAGCAGCCCAGCGGGAGGGCCCCACGAGCAGTACTTC.

The genes are TRBV7-2 and TRBJ2-7; TRBD2 aligns across 14 bases. The germline V gene has CDR1 SGHTA and CDR2 FQGNSA. The V segment lost 5 bases and the J segment 5 bases; nucleotides outside the gene matches: 8. This CDR3 region has 16 residues. For the CDR3, the DNA is TGTGCCAGCAGCCTAACCGGGACTAGCGGGAGACACGAGCAGTACTTC. Its protein is CASSLTGTSGRHEQYF.

This clonotype showed up many times. The rearrangement joins TRBV3-1 to TRBJ2-7, with TRBD2 matching 8 bases. This CDR3 spans 16 amino acids. The V gene's germline CDR1 is LGHDT and CDR2 YNNKEL (reference sequence). After removal of 4 bases from V and 0 bases from J, the junction contained 8 bases not matched to a gene. The CDR3 loop is CASSPGGGRLSYEQYF. The DNA for the CDR3 is TGTGCCAGCAGCCCGGGCGGCGGGAGGCTCTCCTACGAGCAGTACTTC.

This clonotype was detected only a few times. The genes are TRBV9 and TRBJ1-5; 7 nucleotides agree with TRBD1. The CDR3 is 20 amino acids. Germline V gene data show CDR1 as SGDLS and CDR2 as YYNGEE. The V gene end was trimmed by 4 bases and the J gene end by 0 bases; junction bases not matched to a gene: 19. The CDR3 nucleotides read TGTGCCAGCAGCCCAAGAGGGGGACAGAACATCTTATATAGCAATCAGCCCCAGCATTTT. This codes for CASSPRGGQNILYSNQPQHF. Full variable domain (missing parts from reference TRBV9 and TRBJ1-5): DSGVTQTPKHLITATGQRVTLRCSPRSGDLSVYWYQQSLDQGLQFLIQYYNGEERAKGNILERFSAQQFPDLHSELNLSSLELGDSALYFCASSPRGGQNILYSNQPQHFGDGTRLSIL.

This clonotype was detected many times. The chain couples TRBV7-9 to TRBJ1-1; D not certain. The CDR3 is 13 residues long. Germline CDR1 and CDR2: SEHNR and FQNEAQ (reference sequence). Between the trimmed V and J ends, which lost 1 base and 10 bases, there was a span of 13 bases. This CDR3 is CASSLVIGIGAFF. Written as DNA, the CDR3 is TGTGCCAGCAGCTTAGTCATAGGGATTGGAGCTTTCTTT.

This clonotype was detected ten times or more. The J gene is TRBJ1-2, the V gene TRBV6-1; 8 bases fit TRBD1. The V segment lost 7 bases and the J segment 8 bases; nucleotides outside the gene matches: 15. This CDR3 contains 15 residues. Looked up from germline, CDR1 is MNHNS and CDR2 is SASEGT. The CDR3 DNA sequence: TGTGCCAGCAACCAGGACAGGGCGCGAAATTACGGCTACACCTTC. This encodes CASNQDRARNYGYTF.

This clonotype was seen at least ten times. The chain has TRBV25-1 and TRBJ2-1; 9 positions match TRBD2. The V segment lost 1 base and the J segment 4 bases; nucleotides outside the gene matches: 14. From germline, CDR1 is MGHDK and CDR2 SYGVNS. This CDR3 is built from 19 residues. The CDR3 DNA reads TGTGCCAGCAGTGAATTCTCCCACCCCGGGACTAGCACGTACAATGAGCAGTTCTTC. Residues: CASSEFSHPGTSTYNEQFF.

The V call is TRBV28, the J call TRBJ2-1; 7 positions match TRBD2. The germline V gene has CDR1 MDHEN and CDR2 SYDVKM. The CDR3 runs to 14 residues. V gave up 2 bases and J gave up 6 bases; unmatched junction bases: 4. In nucleotides, the CDR3 is TGTGCCAGCAGTTTAGCGGGAGCTTTCAATGAGCAGTTCTTC. It is translated as CASSLAGAFNEQFF.

This chain links TRBV6-1 with TRBJ1-1, with no clear D. Trimming cost V 6 bases and J 0 bases, with 8 bases left between them. CDR1 MNHNS and CDR2 SASEGT come from the germline V gene. The CDR3 extends over 13 amino acids. The CDR3 here is CASRRTMNTEAFF. CDR3 bases: TGTGCCAGCAGGCGAACCATGAACACTGAAGCTTTCTTT.

This clonotype was counted at least ten times. This CDR3 reads CSARDVNPLPGQSSYNSPLHF. DNA of the CDR3: TGCAGTGCTAGAGATGTGAACCCCCTCCCGGGACAGAGCTCCTATAATTCACCCCTCCACTTT. The chain couples TRBV20-1 to TRBJ1-6; the match to TRBD1 covers 7 bases. The J segment lost 0 bases and the V segment lost 0 bases, leaving 17 bases of the junction unmatched. CDR3 length equals 21 residues. Germline-derived CDR1 and CDR2 are DFQATT and SNEGSKA (reference sequence).

The genes are TRBV6-1 and TRBJ1-2, with 7 bases aligning to TRBD1. This CDR3 comprises 16 residues. Germline V lookup: CDR1 MNHNS, CDR2 SASEGT. J gave up 8 bases and V 5 bases, and 17 bases lay outside the gene matches. In DNA, the CDR3 is TGTGCCAGCAGTTACCCGGGGGACAGCGGTGTGTCGGGCTACACCTTC. The encoded protein is CASSYPGDSGVSGYTF.

The CDR3 region is CAISEEVSYEQYF. For the CDR3, the DNA is TGTGCCATCAGTGAAGAAGTTTCCTACGAGCAGTACTTC. The chain is built from TRBV10-3 and TRBJ2-7; no firm D call. Germline assignment: CDR1 ENHRY and CDR2 SYGVKD. The CDR3 contains 13 residues. V was pared by 3 bases and J by 1 base, with 7 bases between.